This TCR beta chain came from a study of T cell responses to AZD1222 COVID-19 vaccine (dated by TCRdb to about 2021). Regarding the complete study: A total of 233 trial participants underwent TCR sequencing, of whom some 210 received two doses of AZD1222 and about 26 received two doses of the MenACWY control vaccine. Trial participants were enrolled by age into subgroups of 18-55, 56-69 and 70-plus years, and roughly 160, 29 and 62 TCR-sequenced participants, respectively, were included in these subgroups.

The CDR3 regions of human TCRbeta chains were analyzed by immunosequencing. On the study's bioinformatics: TCRs in the repertoires were compared against a reference library of SARS-CoV-2-specific TCRs that had been generated with the MIRA antigen-specificity platform. Breadth was defined as the fraction of unique TCRs that were SARS-CoV-2-associated. Depth was defined as the fraction of total T cells that were SARS-CoV-2-associated. Each spike-specific TCR was assigned to its reactive spike region and to a CD4 or CD8 class using the MIRA data. Log10-transformed breadth and depth values were compared by one-way ANOVA with Sidak's multiple comparisons tests. TCRdb mirrors the immuneACCESS table, restricted to in-frame sequences. Some clones are absent from its copies; in checked studies, under half trace to an unresolved V gene, and the reason for the others is unknown. V, J and clone size were drawn from that table, and D and trimming were deduced from the DNA. The sample records roughly 100,000 clones, about 89% of which are singletons. The ten largest account for around 8.6% of the sample.

General conclusions and limits of the study: Participants were mostly white British, with more females than males. The authors suggested clonal diversity may have been underestimated. The 56-69-year group was small, and its depth increase did not reach significance, likely because of low power. After two AZD1222 doses, spike-specific TCR breadth and depth were significantly higher than at day 0 and than in MenACWY recipients. Conclusions about previously exposed vaccinees were limited because only a handful of AZD1222 recipients were SARS-CoV-2 seropositive at baseline. The whole spike protein was spanned by vaccine-associated CD4 TCRs, and dominant responses were seen in regions 160-218 and 743-854. No day 14 peak-response samples were available, so repertoires were characterized only after the peak T cell response. Reportedly, almost half of the unique spike-specific TCRs recognized epitopes lying outside the regions that are mutated in the B.1.351 and B.1.1.7 variants.

Interpreted using the paper, the time point label stands for: about 28 days (+/-7) after the second vaccine dose. Because spike-specific TCR depth and breadth did not differ between the two schedules, AZD1222 recipients who got a second dose at roughly 4 weeks were pooled with those who got a second dose at roughly 12 weeks. The vaccinee samples were drawn from two UK trials, COV001 and COV002, one of which was a single-blind randomized controlled phase 2/3 trial testing AZD1222 (ChAdOx1 nCoV-19) in healthy adults. For TCRbeta chain sequencing, PBMC samples were collected from trial participants at day 0 and at day 28 after the second dose. This clone appeared a single time. The antigen it recognizes is unknown. The input lacks base qualities; no much larger clone sits a single base away. This TCR was sampled from an adult who received the AZD1222 COVID-19 vaccine. The sample in question was peripheral blood, obtained 28 days after the second AZD1222 dose.

The CDR3 protein: CASSQGTGHTDTQYF. At the DNA level, the sequence is TGCGCCAGCAGCCAAGGGACAGGGCACACAGATACGCAGTATTTT. Recombination linked TRBV4-3 to TRBJ2-3, with 8 bases aligning to TRBD1. V lost 1 base and J lost 2 bases, and the count of bases not matched to a germline gene is 2. As encoded in the germline V gene, CDR1 is LGHNA while CDR2 is YSLEER. The CDR3 measures 15 amino acids from cysteine to phenylalanine. The kept DNA is CDR3 alone, 45 bases in frame from the first base.